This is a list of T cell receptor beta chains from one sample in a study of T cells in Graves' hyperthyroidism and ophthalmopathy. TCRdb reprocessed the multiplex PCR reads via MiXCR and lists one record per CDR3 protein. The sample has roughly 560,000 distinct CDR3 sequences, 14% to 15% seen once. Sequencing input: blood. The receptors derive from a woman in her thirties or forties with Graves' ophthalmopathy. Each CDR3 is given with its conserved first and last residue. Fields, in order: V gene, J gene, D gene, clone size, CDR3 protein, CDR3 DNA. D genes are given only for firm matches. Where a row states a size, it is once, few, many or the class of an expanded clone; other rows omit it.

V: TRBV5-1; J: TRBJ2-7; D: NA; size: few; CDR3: CASSPLPSGAVGSEQYF; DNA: TGCGCCAGCAGCCCTCTCCCCTCTGGGGCGGTTGGATCCGAGCAGTACTTC
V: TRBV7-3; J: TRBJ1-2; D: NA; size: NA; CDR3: CASSEDKNYGYTF; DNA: TGTGCCAGCAGCGAGGACAAGAACTATGGCTACACCTTC
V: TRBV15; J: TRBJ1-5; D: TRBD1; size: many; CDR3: CATGTDLNQPQHF; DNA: TGTGCCACCGGGACAGACCTCAATCAGCCCCAGCATTTT
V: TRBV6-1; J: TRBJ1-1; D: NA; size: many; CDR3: CASSGQGANTEAFF; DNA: TGTGCCAGCAGTGGCCAAGGGGCGAACACTGAAGCTTTCTTT
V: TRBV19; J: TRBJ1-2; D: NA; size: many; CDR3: CTSTLQIGTLGGYTF; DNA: TGTACCAGTACCCTCCAGATAGGCACCCTAGGAGGCTACACCTTC
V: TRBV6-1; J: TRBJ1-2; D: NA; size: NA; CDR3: CASSGFQGYGYGYTF; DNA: TGTGCCAGCAGTGGGTTTCAAGGCTACGGCTATGGCTACACCTTC
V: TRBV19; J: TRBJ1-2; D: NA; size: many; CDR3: CASSISGLIYGYTF; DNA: TGTGCCAGTAGTATCTCCGGGCTTATCTATGGCTACACCTTC
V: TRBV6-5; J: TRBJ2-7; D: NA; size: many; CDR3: CASTSPRQGYEQYF; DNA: TGTGCCAGCACCTCCCCTCGGCAGGGCTACGAGCAGTACTTC
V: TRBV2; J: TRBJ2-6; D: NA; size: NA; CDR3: CASRMGPSGANVLTF; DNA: TGTGCCAGCAGGATGGGACCCTCTGGGGCCAACGTCCTGACTTTC
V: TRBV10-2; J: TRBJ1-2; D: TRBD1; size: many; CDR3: CASSRTGGIYGYTF; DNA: TGCGCCAGCAGTCGGACAGGGGGGATCTATGGCTACACCTTC
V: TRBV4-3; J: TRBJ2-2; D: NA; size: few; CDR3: CASSQDSSQTGELFF; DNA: TGCGCCAGCAGCCAAGACAGCTCTCAGACCGGGGAGCTGTTTTTT
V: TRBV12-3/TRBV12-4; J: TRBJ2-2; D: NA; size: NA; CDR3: CASSLRGSPNTGELFF; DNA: TGTGCCAGCAGTTTAAGGGGCAGCCCGAACACCGGGGAGCTGTTTTTT
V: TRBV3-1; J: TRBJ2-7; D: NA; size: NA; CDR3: CASSQELMDYEQYF; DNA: TGTGCCAGCAGCCAAGAACTGATGGACTACGAGCAGTACTTC
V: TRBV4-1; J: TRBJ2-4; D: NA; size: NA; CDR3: CASSQEVVLQDKNIQYF; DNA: TGCGCCAGCAGCCAAGAAGTGGTCTTACAGGACAAAAACATTCAGTACTTC
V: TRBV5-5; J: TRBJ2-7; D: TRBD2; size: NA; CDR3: CASSQPGLAVEQYF; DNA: TGTGCCAGCAGCCAGCCGGGACTAGCGGTCGAGCAGTACTTC
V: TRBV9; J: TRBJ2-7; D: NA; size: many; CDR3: CASSVGQSNSYEQYF; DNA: TGTGCCAGCAGCGTAGGACAGAGCAACTCCTACGAGCAGTACTTC
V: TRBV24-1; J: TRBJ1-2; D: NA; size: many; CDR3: CATSDPQGNYGYTF; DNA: TGTGCCACCAGTGATCCACAGGGTAACTATGGCTACACCTTC
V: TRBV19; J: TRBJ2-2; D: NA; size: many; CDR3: CASRRWDTTNTGELFF; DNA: TGTGCCAGTAGGCGCTGGGACACCACGAACACCGGGGAGCTGTTTTTT
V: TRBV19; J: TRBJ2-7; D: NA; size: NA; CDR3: CASRYSGASSYEQYF; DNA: TGTGCCAGTAGATATTCCGGGGCCAGCTCCTACGAGCAGTACTTC
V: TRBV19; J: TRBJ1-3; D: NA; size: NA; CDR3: CASNGNTIYF; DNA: TGTGCCAGTAACGGAAACACCATATATTTT
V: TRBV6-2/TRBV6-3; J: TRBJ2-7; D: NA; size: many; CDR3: CASSNPRAASAYEQYF; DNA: TGTGCCAGCAGTAACCCCCGGGCCGCTAGCGCCTACGAGCAGTACTTC
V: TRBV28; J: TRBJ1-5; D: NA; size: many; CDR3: CASTQDRQPQHF; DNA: TGTGCCAGCACCCAGGACCGGCAGCCCCAGCATTTT
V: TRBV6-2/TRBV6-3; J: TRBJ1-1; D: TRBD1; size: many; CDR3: CASSYRTGATLTFF; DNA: TGTGCCAGCAGTTACAGGACAGGGGCCACGCTCACTTTCTTT
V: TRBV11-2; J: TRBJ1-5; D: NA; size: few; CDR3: CASSLVGEGQPQHF; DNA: TGTGCCAGCAGCTTAGTCGGGGAGGGTCAGCCCCAGCATTTT
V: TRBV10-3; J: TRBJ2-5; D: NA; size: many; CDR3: CAISARKGQQETQYF; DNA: TGTGCCATCAGTGCCAGGAAGGGCCAACAAGAGACCCAGTACTTC
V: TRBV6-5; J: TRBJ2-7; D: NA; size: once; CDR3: CASSYGTKYYEQYF; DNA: TGTGCCAGCAGTTACGGGACAAAATACTACGAGCAGTACTTC
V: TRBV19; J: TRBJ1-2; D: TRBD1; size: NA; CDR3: CASSIVSGQGGYGYTF; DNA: TGTGCCAGTAGTATAGTTTCGGGACAGGGAGGCTATGGCTACACCTTC